Given below is one TCR beta chain in context. Its specific antigen is unknown. Base qualities are not recorded, but no much larger clone differs from it by a single base. TCRbeta CDR3 regions were amplified from genomic DNA by means of the immunoSEQ Assay, a bias-controlled multiplex PCR. The paper's processing steps were these. Within the assay, amplification of reference gene primers was used to estimate how many nucleated cells each sample contained. To quantify the absolute abundance of each unique TCRbeta CDR3 rearrangement, sequence reads were collapsed and filtered. For each sample, productive Simpson clonality was calculated as the square root of Simpson's diversity index across productive rearrangements. TCRdb stores this immuneACCESS table with in-frame sequences only. Part of the clones is absent; in the studies checked, under half of the shortfall reflects unresolved V genes, and no reason is known for the rest. That table is the source of V, J and clone size, and D and trimming were worked out from the DNA. This sample lists under 45,000 clones; about four fifths were detected once. The ten biggest clones cover 24% of the sample.

This sample is part of a study of blood T cell repertoires in COVID-19 (dated by TCRdb to 2018 to 2020). For context, the study as a whole: The collaborator samples originated in the United States, Italy and Spain and spanned the acute and convalescent phases of COVID-19. The material from the prospective study consisted of cDNA or gDNA derived from T cells, B-cell-depleted T cells, or PBMCs. The dataset comprised deeply sampled blood TCRbeta repertoires from subjects exposed to, actively infected with, or recovered from COVID-19. The repertoires were released in a freely available public database meant as a resource for research on the immune response to SARS-CoV-2. Samples came from the ongoing ImmuneRACE study (first 160 participants) plus 1,254 subjects from 6 global collaborators. Sample metadata almost always included a de-identified subject ID, COVID-19 status, age in years and sex. HLA class I and class II types, where available, came from metadata supplied by the sample provider rather than from assay-based typing. The investigation overall reported the following: How much clinical and demographic metadata was included differed by source and by participant, and the metadata was provided uncurated.

The CDR3 runs 15 amino acids, cysteine and phenylalanine included. The CDR3 DNA has 45 bases and is translated from base 1. CDR1 SGHRS and CDR2 YFSETQ are derived from the germline V gene. V has 4 bases trimmed and J has 3 bases trimmed; junction bases matching no gene number 10. Each collaborating institution followed its own protocols to collect whole blood in K2EDTA tubes. For TCRbeta analysis, collaborator samples were shipped as frozen whole blood, as isolated PBMCs, or as DNA extracted from either sample type. The sample comprised peripheral blood. The chain was built from TRBV5-1 and TRBJ2-7; 7 central nucleotides agree with TRBD2. The clonotype was recovered from a human donor with acute or convalescent COVID-19. The donor label of this sample is uncertain. Read as DNA, the sequence is TGCGCCAGCAGCCCAGGGACTATTCTAGGCTACGAGCAGTACTTC. The resulting protein is CASSPGTILGYEQYF.